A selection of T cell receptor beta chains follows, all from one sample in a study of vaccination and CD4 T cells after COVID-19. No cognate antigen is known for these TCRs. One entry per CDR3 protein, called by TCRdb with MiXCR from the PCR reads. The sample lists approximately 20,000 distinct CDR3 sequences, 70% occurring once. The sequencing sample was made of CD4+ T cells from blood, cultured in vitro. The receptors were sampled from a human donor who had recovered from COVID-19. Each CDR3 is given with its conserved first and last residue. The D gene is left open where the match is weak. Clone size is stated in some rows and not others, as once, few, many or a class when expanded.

CDR3: CASSLGPRMETQYF
DNA: TGTGCCAGCAGCTTAGGTCCCAGGATGGAGACCCAGTACTTC
J: TRBJ2-5
V: TRBV7-2
length: 14
size: NA
D: NA

CDR3: CASRRTGHSFRDSPLHF
DNA: TGTGCCAGCAGGAGAACGGGCCATTCCTTCCGAGATTCACCCCTCCACTTT
J: TRBJ1-6
V: TRBV6-1
length: 17
size: few
D: NA

CDR3: CASSLAFGTQYF
DNA: TGTGCCAGCAGCTTAGCATTCGGGACCCAGTACTTC
J: TRBJ2-5
V: TRBV7-2
length: 12
size: once
D: NA

CDR3: CASTHQGGLYTDTQYF
DNA: TGTGCCAGCACCCACCAGGGGGGGCTCTACACAGATACGCAGTATTTT
J: TRBJ2-3
V: TRBV7-6
length: 16
size: NA
D: NA

CDR3: CASSLGTGGDSPLHF
DNA: TGTGCCAGCAGCTTAGGGACAGGGGGCGATTCACCCCTCCACTTT
J: TRBJ1-6
V: TRBV7-9
length: 15
size: NA
D: TRBD1

CDR3: CASSHQTGPGGYTF
DNA: TGTGCCAGCAGCCACCAGACAGGGCCGGGTGGCTACACCTTC
J: TRBJ1-2
V: TRBV7-2
length: 14
size: NA
D: TRBD1

CDR3: CSARGGNQPQHF
DNA: TGCAGTGCTAGAGGGGGCAATCAGCCCCAGCATTTT
J: TRBJ1-5
V: TRBV20-1
length: 12
size: few
D: NA

CDR3: CASSGLQDSTDTQYF
DNA: TGTGCCAGCAGCGGACTACAGGACAGCACAGATACGCAGTATTTT
J: TRBJ2-3
V: TRBV5-4
length: 15
size: NA
D: NA

CDR3: CASSQSVEEGDEQYF
DNA: TGCGCCAGCAGTCAATCGGTGGAAGAGGGGGACGAGCAGTACTTC
J: TRBJ2-7
V: TRBV23-1
length: 15
size: NA
D: NA

CDR3: CASSLESNQPQHF
DNA: TGTGCCAGCAGCTTAGAATCCAATCAGCCCCAGCATTTT
J: TRBJ1-5
V: TRBV7-2
length: 13
size: NA
D: NA

CDR3: CASSLAPSNQPQHF
DNA: TGTGCCAGCAGCTTAGCCCCCAGCAATCAGCCCCAGCATTTT
J: TRBJ1-5
V: TRBV11-2
length: 14
size: NA
D: NA

CDR3: CSARGDQDNSPLHF
DNA: TGCAGTGCTAGGGGGGACCAGGATAATTCACCCCTCCACTTT
J: TRBJ1-6
V: TRBV20-1
length: 14
size: few
D: NA

CDR3: CASSPSGLGQPQHF
DNA: TGTGCCAGCAGCCCTTCGGGGCTCGGCCAGCCCCAGCATTTT
J: TRBJ1-5
V: TRBV7-9
length: 14
size: NA
D: NA

CDR3: CASSLGRSPDTQYF
DNA: TGCGCCAGCAGCCTCGGTCGGTCCCCAGATACGCAGTATTTT
J: TRBJ2-3
V: TRBV4-1
length: 14
size: once
D: NA

CDR3: CSVLDRNRNQPQHF
DNA: TGCAGCGTCCTTGACAGGAATCGCAATCAGCCCCAGCATTTT
J: TRBJ1-5
V: TRBV29-1
length: 14
size: NA
D: NA

CDR3: CATLRQPYGYTF
DNA: TGTGCCACCTTAAGACAACCCTATGGCTACACCTTC
J: TRBJ1-2
V: TRBV19
length: 12
size: NA
D: NA

CDR3: CASSRVTSGNDGELFF
DNA: TGTGCCAGCAGCCGAGTGACTAGCGGGAATGACGGGGAGCTGTTTTTT
J: TRBJ2-2
V: TRBV7-3
length: 16
size: NA
D: TRBD2

CDR3: CSARDRVRTSGRGGSYNEQFF
DNA: TGCAGTGCTAGAGATAGAGTACGGACTAGCGGGAGGGGGGGGTCCTACAATGAGCAGTTCTTC
J: TRBJ2-1
V: TRBV20-1
length: 21
size: NA
D: TRBD2

CDR3: CASSFRGAAYEQYF
DNA: TGTGCCAGCAGCTTCCGTGGGGCCGCCTACGAGCAGTACTTC
J: TRBJ2-7
V: TRBV7-9
length: 14
size: NA
D: NA

CDR3: CASSLRQGADIGYTF
DNA: TGTGCCAGCTCACTGAGACAGGGGGCGGACATCGGCTACACCTTC
J: TRBJ1-2
V: TRBV18
length: 15
size: few
D: TRBD1

CDR3: CASSLVGQSTGELFF
DNA: TGTGCCAGCAGCTTAGTTGGGCAGAGCACCGGGGAGCTGTTTTTT
J: TRBJ2-2
V: TRBV7-9
length: 15
size: NA
D: NA

CDR3: CASSQDWGLYGYTF
DNA: TGCGCCAGCAGCCAAGATTGGGGATTGTATGGCTACACCTTC
J: TRBJ1-2
V: TRBV4-3
length: 14
size: NA
D: NA

CDR3: CASKKRPSGNTIYF
DNA: TGTGCCAGCAAGAAAAGACCCTCTGGAAACACCATATATTTT
J: TRBJ1-3
V: TRBV21-1
length: 14
size: NA
D: NA

CDR3: CASSYKGLSTDTQYF
DNA: TGTGCCAGCAGTTACAAGGGTCTGAGCACAGATACGCAGTATTTT
J: TRBJ2-3
V: TRBV27
length: 15
size: few
D: NA

CDR3: CARSPRGLAKDNEQFF
DNA: TGTGCCAGAAGCCCCCGGGGGCTAGCGAAGGACAATGAGCAGTTCTTC
J: TRBJ2-1
V: TRBV5-3
length: 16
size: NA
D: NA

CDR3: CATQQGRHNSPLHF
DNA: TGTGCCACTCAACAGGGAAGGCATAATTCACCCCTCCACTTT
J: TRBJ1-6
V: TRBV28
length: 14
size: NA
D: NA

CDR3: CASSYSWASDPRGGYTF
DNA: TGTGCCAGCAGTTACTCTTGGGCGTCAGACCCCCGTGGCGGCTACACCTTC
J: TRBJ1-2
V: TRBV6-2/TRBV6-3
length: 17
size: NA
D: NA

CDR3: CSASWDSKSYEQYF
DNA: TGCAGTGCTAGCTGGGACAGTAAGTCCTACGAGCAGTACTTC
J: TRBJ2-7
V: TRBV20-1
length: 14
size: NA
D: TRBD1

CDR3: CASSRRGGTDTQYF
DNA: TGTGCCAGCAGTCGCAGGGGTGGCACAGATACGCAGTATTTT
J: TRBJ2-3
V: TRBV6-2/TRBV6-3
length: 14
size: NA
D: NA

CDR3: CSVSRGGELFF
DNA: TGCAGTGTTTCCCGCGGGGGGGAGCTGTTTTTT
J: TRBJ2-2
V: TRBV20-1
length: 11
size: NA
D: NA

CDR3: CASSLDVGGGETQYF
DNA: TGTGCCAGCAGCTTAGATGTTGGGGGCGGGGAGACCCAGTACTTC
J: TRBJ2-5
V: TRBV7-9
length: 15
size: NA
D: NA

CDR3: CASSFRDYLSYEQYF
DNA: TGTGCCAGCAGCTTCCGGGACTACCTCTCCTACGAGCAGTACTTC
J: TRBJ2-7
V: TRBV7-9
length: 15
size: once
D: TRBD2

CDR3: CASSASGRGKTQYF
DNA: TGCGCCAGCAGCGCTAGCGGGAGGGGGAAGACCCAGTACTTC
J: TRBJ2-5
V: TRBV4-1
length: 14
size: NA
D: TRBD2

CDR3: CASSLDRGNQPQHF
DNA: TGTGCCAGCAGCTTAGACAGGGGTAACCAGCCCCAGCATTTT
J: TRBJ1-5
V: TRBV6-1
length: 14
size: NA
D: TRBD1

CDR3: CASRTSPYGNTGELFF
DNA: TGTGCCAGCAGGACCTCCCCGTACGGGAACACCGGGGAGCTGTTTTTT
J: TRBJ2-2
V: TRBV6-1
length: 16
size: NA
D: NA

CDR3: CATLTPSRSYEQYF
DNA: TGTGCCACCTTAACCCCCTCTCGCTCCTACGAGCAGTACTTC
J: TRBJ2-7
V: TRBV28
length: 14
size: NA
D: NA

CDR3: CRTGRVSSYEQYF
DNA: TGCCGCACGGGCAGAGTGAGCTCCTACGAGCAGTACTTC
J: TRBJ2-7
V: TRBV20-1
length: 13
size: NA
D: NA

CDR3: CASSYGTRSGELFF
DNA: TGTGCCAGCAGTTACGGGACACGATCCGGGGAGCTGTTTTTT
J: TRBJ2-2
V: TRBV6-2/TRBV6-3
length: 14
size: NA
D: NA

CDR3: CASSLEASPNYGYTF
DNA: TGTGCCAGCAGCTTAGAGGCCAGCCCTAACTATGGCTACACCTTC
J: TRBJ1-2
V: TRBV7-9
length: 15
size: NA
D: NA

CDR3: CSARRSSYNEQFF
DNA: TGCAGTGCTAGGAGGAGCTCCTACAATGAGCAGTTCTTC
J: TRBJ2-1
V: TRBV20-1
length: 13
size: few
D: NA

CDR3: CASSYLGTGNSPLHF
DNA: TGTGCCAGCAGTTACTTGGGGACGGGGAATTCACCCCTCCACTTT
J: TRBJ1-6
V: TRBV6-5
length: 15
size: NA
D: NA

CDR3: CASSGDRENQPQHF
DNA: TGTGCCAGCAGTGGAGACAGGGAAAATCAGCCCCAGCATTTT
J: TRBJ1-5
V: TRBV6-1
length: 14
size: NA
D: TRBD1